This T cell receptor (beta chain) comes out of a study of technical replicates of blood from four donors. Here immunoSEQ multiplex PCR was the method, and the copy in TCRdb shows in-frame clones only, minus some. The sample lists roughly 80,000 clones; just over 90% were seen once. The sequence was collected from a human donor in good health. The sample was T cells isolated from PBMCs.

CDR3 amino acids: CASSLPPGLAGGDTGELFF. CDR3 coding DNA: TGTGCCAGCAGCCTGCCCCCGGGACTAGCGGGAGGGGACACCGGGGAGCTGTTTTTT. The chain couples TRBV11-2 to TRBJ2-2; 16 positions match TRBD2. Germline CDR1 reads SGHAT; CDR2 reads FQNNGV. The length of the CDR3 is 19 residues. V dropped 5 bases and J dropped 3; count of bases not matched to a gene: 9.